The clone carrying this TCR beta chain appeared a few times. Its antigen is still unknown. The junction departs from germline at one end; a sequencing error may be responsible. The study ran its PCR with 60 Vbeta and 13 Jbeta primers. Assay: immunoSEQ multiplex PCR; the TCRdb copy retains only in-frame clones and omits some. The sample records 55,000 to 70,000 clones, about 63% being singletons. The sample is drawn from a study of cytomegalovirus exposure and HLA in healthy donors. Findings and caveats of the study: Per a later analysis, under 20,000 TCR beta sequences showed association with HLA alleles at 0.05 false discovery rate.

Germline values: CDR1 MNHEY, CDR2 SVGAGI. CDR3 size: 13 residues. V and J are TRBV6-5 and TRBJ2-7; D possibly corresponds to TRBD1 (6 bases). This receptor was identified in a man aged 35-49 years in good health and CMV-seropositive. Sequenced: PBMCs. CDR3 coding DNA: TGTGCCAGCAGTTACTCTGGGACACAGCCCACGCACTTC. Amino acids: CASSYSGTQPTHF.